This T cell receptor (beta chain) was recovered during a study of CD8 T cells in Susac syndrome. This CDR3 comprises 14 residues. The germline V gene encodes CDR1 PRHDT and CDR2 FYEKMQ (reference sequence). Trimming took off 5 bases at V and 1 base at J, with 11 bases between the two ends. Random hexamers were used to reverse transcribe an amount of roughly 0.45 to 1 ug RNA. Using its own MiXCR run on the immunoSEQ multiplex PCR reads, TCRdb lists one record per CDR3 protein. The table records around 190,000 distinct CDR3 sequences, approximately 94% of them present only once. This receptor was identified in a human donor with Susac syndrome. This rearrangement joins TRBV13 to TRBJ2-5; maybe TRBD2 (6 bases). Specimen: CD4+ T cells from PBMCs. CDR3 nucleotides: TGTGCCAGCAGCCTGCCCGGGGGCCAAGAGACCCAGTACTTC. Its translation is CASSLPGGQETQYF.